These T cell receptor beta chains were read from a single sample in a study of naive and memory T cell subsets. Each CDR3 protein gets one entry after TCRdb re-called the UMI-ligation and nested PCR reads with MiXCR. Seen here are 23,000 or so distinct CDR3 sequences, roughly 11% observed once, and the top ten hold 15% to 20%. Sequenced sample: central memory CD8+ T cells from blood. These receptors were taken from a human donor in good health. Each CDR3 is given with its conserved first and last residue. A D gene is named only where the DNA matches it firmly. Not every row has a clone size; where given, it reads once, few, many or a size class.

V	D	size	J	CDR3	DNA
TRBV9	NA	NA	TRBJ1-2	CASSVGTPNYGYTF	TGTGCCAGCAGCGTAGGAACACCAAACTATGGCTACACCTTC
TRBV9	TRBD1	NA	TRBJ1-1	CASSEGQGWENTEAFF	TGTGCCAGCAGCGAGGGACAGGGCTGGGAGAACACTGAAGCTTTCTTT
TRBV27	TRBD1	many	TRBJ1-1	CASSQGQGHSAFF	TGTGCCAGCAGCCAAGGACAGGGACACTCGGCTTTCTTT
TRBV6-1	NA	NA	TRBJ2-7	CASSERTAGEQYF	TGTGCCAGCAGTGAACGGACGGCGGGCGAGCAGTACTTC
TRBV7-6	TRBD2	few	TRBJ2-7	CASSPNRVAGVEQYF	TGTGCCAGCAGCCCAAATCGGGTAGCGGGAGTGGAGCAGTACTTC
TRBV6-1	NA	NA	TRBJ2-2	CASSDEAANTGELFF	TGTGCCAGCAGTGATGAAGCGGCTAACACCGGGGAGCTGTTTTTT
TRBV19	TRBD2	many	TRBJ2-7	CASSMTSGIGYEQYF	TGTGCCAGTAGTATGACTAGCGGGATCGGCTACGAGCAGTACTTC
TRBV7-9	NA	few	TRBJ1-4	CASSSIGSKEKLFF	TGTGCCAGCAGCTCGATTGGAAGCAAGGAAAAACTGTTTTTT
TRBV6-2/TRBV6-3	NA	many	TRBJ2-1	CASGDGLAIYNEQFF	TGTGCCAGCGGGGATGGTCTAGCGATTTACAATGAGCAGTTCTTC
TRBV15	TRBD1	medium-sized	TRBJ1-1	CATSIGTGGEAFF	TGTGCCACCAGCATCGGGACAGGGGGCGAAGCTTTCTTT